The clone carrying this TCR beta chain was seen only a few times. What it binds is unknown. MiXCR, run by TCRdb on the reads, gives a single entry per CDR3 protein. The profile shows about a million distinct CDR3 sequences, approximately 30% of them singletons. The data are from a study of T cell repertoires in cytomegalovirus infection. Study-level information: In public TCR beta signatures, there were indications of both CMV infection and matching HLA type. Study results and caveats: CMV-specific TCR beta clonotypes restricted by HLA-C dominated the ex vivo response.

Trimming pared 2 bases from V and 11 bases from J, leaving 16 bases between. The CDR3 runs 14 residues. The sequence was collected from a human donor in good health (CMV status not recorded). Some clones in this sample may be carry-over from other donors' samples. V and J are TRBV12-3 or TRBV12-4 and TRBJ1-5; D may be TRBD1 (5 bases). The material sequenced was cultured CD8+ T cells from PBMCs, taken from culture after CMV antigen stimulation. CDR3 residues: CASSLMGRGFAQHF. Written as DNA, the CDR3 is TGTGCCAGCAGTTTAATGGGACGAGGTTTTGCCCAGCATTTT.